This is a list of T cell receptor beta chains from one sample in a study of control samples from healthy donors and cancer patients. The protocol was immunoSEQ multiplex PCR, while the TCRdb copy is restricted to in-frame clones and leaves out a portion. The sample has about 170,000 clones, 91% seen once. The specimen was blood. The receptors were gathered from a woman aged 30 to 39 in good health. Each CDR3 is given with its conserved first and last residue. The D gene is left open where the match is weak. Some rows have no size entry. The others give once, few or many, or a class for an expanded clone.

j_gene: TRBJ2-3; v_gene: TRBV2; abundance: -; d_gene: -; CDR3nt: TGTGCCAGCAGTGAAGCGGACAGTATCCCAGATACGCAGTATTTT; CDR3aa: CASSEADSIPDTQYF
j_gene: TRBJ1-2; v_gene: TRBV6-5; abundance: -; d_gene: -; CDR3nt: TGTGCCAGCAGTACCCGACAGAGCTATGGCTACACCTTC; CDR3aa: CASSTRQSYGYTF
j_gene: TRBJ2-2; v_gene: TRBV18; abundance: -; d_gene: TRBD1; CDR3nt: TGTGCCAGCTCACGAGGGACAGGGGTAAACACCGGGGAGCTGTTTTTT; CDR3aa: CASSRGTGVNTGELFF
j_gene: TRBJ2-7; v_gene: TRBV11-2; abundance: -; d_gene: TRBD1; CDR3nt: TGTGCCAGCAGCTCAGGGGGTAAAGACGAGCAGTACTTC; CDR3aa: CASSSGGKDEQYF
j_gene: TRBJ1-1; v_gene: TRBV6-6; abundance: -; d_gene: -; CDR3nt: TGTGCCAGCAGTAATCAGGGTGGTGCTACTGAAGCTTTCTTT; CDR3aa: CASSNQGGATEAFF
j_gene: TRBJ1-5; v_gene: TRBV10-1; abundance: -; d_gene: TRBD1; CDR3nt: TGCGCCAGCAGACCCCCGGGACAGGGAGAAGAGGCCAATCAGCCCCAGCATTTT; CDR3aa: CASRPPGQGEEANQPQHF
j_gene: TRBJ2-3; v_gene: TRBV19; abundance: -; d_gene: -; CDR3nt: TGTGCCAGTAGTATAGACCTTACCCACACAGATACGCAGTATTTT; CDR3aa: CASSIDLTHTDTQYF
j_gene: TRBJ2-7; v_gene: TRBV6-1; abundance: -; d_gene: -; CDR3nt: TGTGCCAGCAGTGAAAGAGGCTACGAGCAGTACTTC; CDR3aa: CASSERGYEQYF
j_gene: TRBJ2-7; v_gene: TRBV6-5; abundance: -; d_gene: TRBD1; CDR3nt: TGTGCCAGCAGAGCCCCCGGGACAGGGAACTACGAGCAGTACTTC; CDR3aa: CASRAPGTGNYEQYF
j_gene: TRBJ2-1; v_gene: TRBV2; abundance: -; d_gene: TRBD2; CDR3nt: TGTGCCAGCAGTGACCCTAGCGGGGGGGCTTATGAGCAGTTCTTC; CDR3aa: CASSDPSGGAYEQFF
j_gene: TRBJ2-7; v_gene: TRBV27; abundance: -; d_gene: TRBD2; CDR3nt: TGTGCCAGCCGGGACTCGGCTAGCGGGACCTACGAGCAGTACTTC; CDR3aa: CASRDSASGTYEQYF
j_gene: TRBJ1-4; v_gene: TRBV11-2; abundance: -; d_gene: TRBD1; CDR3nt: TGTGCCAGCAGCTTAGCCGGGACAGGGGGCGGAAAACTGTTTTTT; CDR3aa: CASSLAGTGGGKLFF
j_gene: TRBJ1-1; v_gene: TRBV7-3; abundance: -; d_gene: -; CDR3nt: TGTGCCAGCAGCGCGGACACCCTGAACACTGAAGCTTTCTTT; CDR3aa: CASSADTLNTEAFF
j_gene: TRBJ1-4; v_gene: TRBV7-6; abundance: -; d_gene: TRBD1; CDR3nt: TGTGCCAGCAGCCCTCAAACAGGGGATGAAAAACTGTTTTTT; CDR3aa: CASSPQTGDEKLFF
j_gene: TRBJ2-7; v_gene: TRBV9; abundance: -; d_gene: -; CDR3nt: TGTGCCAGCAGCGTAGGAACAGGGCTACCTTACGAGCAGTACTTC; CDR3aa: CASSVGTGLPYEQYF
j_gene: TRBJ2-5; v_gene: TRBV14; abundance: -; d_gene: TRBD2; CDR3nt: TGTGCCAGCAGCCAAGAACTAGCGTTCGAGACCCAGTACTTC; CDR3aa: CASSQELAFETQYF
j_gene: TRBJ1-4; v_gene: TRBV5-1; abundance: -; d_gene: TRBD1; CDR3nt: TGCGCCAGCAGCCCGGACAGGGGGAAAAAACTGTTTTTT; CDR3aa: CASSPDRGKKLFF
j_gene: TRBJ1-1; v_gene: TRBV6-1; abundance: -; d_gene: -; CDR3nt: TGTGCCAGCAGTGAAACCGGAGTTGGGGGAGCTTTCTTT; CDR3aa: CASSETGVGGAFF
j_gene: TRBJ1-4; v_gene: TRBV27; abundance: -; d_gene: -; CDR3nt: TGTGCCAGCAGTCCCCTGACAGCAACTAATGAAAAACTGTTTTTT; CDR3aa: CASSPLTATNEKLFF
j_gene: TRBJ2-6; v_gene: TRBV5-6; abundance: once; d_gene: -; CDR3nt: TGTGCCAGCAGCTGGCCCGGGAGTCCCGGGGCCAACGTCCTGACTTTC; CDR3aa: CASSWPGSPGANVLTF
j_gene: TRBJ1-6; v_gene: TRBV6-1; abundance: -; d_gene: -; CDR3nt: TGTGCCAGCAGTGAAGTCAGGGGAAATTCACCCCTCCACTTT; CDR3aa: CASSEVRGNSPLHF
j_gene: TRBJ2-3; v_gene: TRBV6-6; abundance: -; d_gene: TRBD2; CDR3nt: TGTGCCAGCAGTACATTAGCGGGAGGCGGGTCAGATACGCAGTATTTT; CDR3aa: CASSTLAGGGSDTQYF
j_gene: TRBJ1-6; v_gene: TRBV6-1; abundance: -; d_gene: TRBD1; CDR3nt: TGTGCCAGCAGTGAAAGGACAGGGGCTTCACCCCTCCACTTT; CDR3aa: CASSERTGASPLHF
j_gene: TRBJ1-2; v_gene: TRBV12-3/TRBV12-4; abundance: few; d_gene: -; CDR3nt: TGTGCCAGCAGTTTCGACAGAGGCTATGGCTACACCTTC; CDR3aa: CASSFDRGYGYTF
j_gene: TRBJ1-3; v_gene: TRBV7-6; abundance: -; d_gene: TRBD1; CDR3nt: TGTGCCAGCAGCTCGGGACAGGGGCGAAACACCATATATTTT; CDR3aa: CASSSGQGRNTIYF
j_gene: TRBJ2-1; v_gene: TRBV18; abundance: -; d_gene: -; CDR3nt: TGTGCCAGCTCACCCGTATCTTACAATGAGCAGTTCTTC; CDR3aa: CASSPVSYNEQFF
j_gene: TRBJ1-5; v_gene: TRBV7-2; abundance: -; d_gene: -; CDR3nt: TGTGCCAGCAGCTTAGTGGCCGGGAATCAGCCCCAGCATTTT; CDR3aa: CASSLVAGNQPQHF
j_gene: TRBJ1-6; v_gene: TRBV7-9; abundance: -; d_gene: -; CDR3nt: TGTGCCAGCAGCGGTAGTAATTCACCCCTCCACTTT; CDR3aa: CASSGSNSPLHF
j_gene: TRBJ1-2; v_gene: TRBV30; abundance: few; d_gene: -; CDR3nt: TGTGCCTGGACAGGGTTTAGAGCTGGCTACACCTTC; CDR3aa: CAWTGFRAGYTF
j_gene: TRBJ1-2; v_gene: TRBV21-1; abundance: -; d_gene: -; CDR3nt: TGTGCCAGCAGCACGCGGAGCTACACCTTC; CDR3aa: CASSTRSYTF
j_gene: TRBJ1-6; v_gene: TRBV4-1; abundance: -; d_gene: -; CDR3nt: TGCGCCAGCAGCCAAGCAGAAAGCTCCTATAATTCACCCCTCCACTTT; CDR3aa: CASSQAESSYNSPLHF
j_gene: TRBJ1-2; v_gene: TRBV28; abundance: -; d_gene: -; CDR3nt: TGTGCCAGCAGTTTAGTGACAGGCTATGGCTACACCTTC; CDR3aa: CASSLVTGYGYTF
j_gene: TRBJ2-1; v_gene: TRBV27; abundance: once; d_gene: -; CDR3nt: TGTGCCAGCAGTTTTTCTAGCAGCTACAATGAGCAGTTCTTC; CDR3aa: CASSFSSSYNEQFF
j_gene: TRBJ1-6; v_gene: TRBV27; abundance: -; d_gene: -; CDR3nt: TGTGCCAGCAGTTTATACCAGAATTATAATTCACCCCTCCACTTT; CDR3aa: CASSLYQNYNSPLHF
j_gene: TRBJ2-1; v_gene: TRBV11-3; abundance: -; d_gene: TRBD2; CDR3nt: TGTGCCAGCAGTCCACGACTAGCGGGACCGTACAATGAGCAGTTCTTC; CDR3aa: CASSPRLAGPYNEQFF
j_gene: TRBJ1-1; v_gene: TRBV18; abundance: -; d_gene: -; CDR3nt: TGTGCCAGCTCACCGGGGAGCACTGAAGCTTTCTTT; CDR3aa: CASSPGSTEAFF
j_gene: TRBJ1-2; v_gene: TRBV11-3; abundance: -; d_gene: TRBD1; CDR3nt: TGTGCCAGCAGTTCGGACAGGGCGGAAGGCTACACCTTC; CDR3aa: CASSSDRAEGYTF
j_gene: TRBJ2-1; v_gene: TRBV5-6; abundance: -; d_gene: TRBD1; CDR3nt: TGTGCCAGCAGCTTGTGGACAGGGGGATCCAATGAGCAGTTCTTC; CDR3aa: CASSLWTGGSNEQFF
j_gene: TRBJ2-3; v_gene: TRBV5-1; abundance: -; d_gene: -; CDR3nt: TGCGCCAGCAGCTTGGGGACAACCGGGGCCACAGATACGCAGTATTTT; CDR3aa: CASSLGTTGATDTQYF
j_gene: TRBJ2-7; v_gene: TRBV12-3/TRBV12-4; abundance: -; d_gene: -; CDR3nt: TGTGCCAGCAGTTTCCGGGACGAGCAGTACTTC; CDR3aa: CASSFRDEQYF
j_gene: TRBJ2-3; v_gene: TRBV10-3; abundance: -; d_gene: TRBD1; CDR3nt: TGTGCCATCAGCCGCGGACAGGGGACCACAGATACGCAGTATTTT; CDR3aa: CAISRGQGTTDTQYF
j_gene: TRBJ1-6; v_gene: TRBV4-2; abundance: once; d_gene: -; CDR3nt: TGTGCCAGCAGCCAAGATGGGGAGGGGTCACCCCTCCACTTT; CDR3aa: CASSQDGEGSPLHF
j_gene: TRBJ1-1; v_gene: TRBV10-3; abundance: -; d_gene: -; CDR3nt: TGTGCCATCAGTGAGTCAGCCGGATCCACTGAAGCTTTCTTT; CDR3aa: CAISESAGSTEAFF
j_gene: TRBJ1-1; v_gene: TRBV28; abundance: -; d_gene: -; CDR3nt: TGTGCCAGCAGTTTAAGACGGGGTTCAGGGCCGAACACTGAAGCTTTCTTT; CDR3aa: CASSLRRGSGPNTEAFF
j_gene: TRBJ2-1; v_gene: TRBV21-1; abundance: -; d_gene: -; CDR3nt: TGTGCCAGCAGCAAACCAGGGGTGCATGAGCAGTTCTTC; CDR3aa: CASSKPGVHEQFF
j_gene: TRBJ1-1; v_gene: TRBV30; abundance: -; d_gene: -; CDR3nt: TGTGCCTGGAGTGTTGGGGGGACGAACACTGAAGCTTTCTTT; CDR3aa: CAWSVGGTNTEAFF
j_gene: TRBJ1-6; v_gene: TRBV3-1/TRBV3-2; abundance: -; d_gene: -; CDR3nt: TGTGCCAGCAGCCAAGATGTGGATTCACCCCTCCACTTT; CDR3aa: CASSQDVDSPLHF
j_gene: TRBJ1-1; v_gene: TRBV7-2; abundance: -; d_gene: TRBD1; CDR3nt: TGTGCCAGCAGCTCACAGGGGAGGAACACTGAAGCTTTCTTT; CDR3aa: CASSSQGRNTEAFF
j_gene: TRBJ2-1; v_gene: TRBV7-2; abundance: once; d_gene: -; CDR3nt: TGTGCCAGCAGCTTAAGACAGGGGAGGGATGAGCAGTTCTTC; CDR3aa: CASSLRQGRDEQFF
j_gene: TRBJ2-7; v_gene: TRBV29-1; abundance: -; d_gene: TRBD1; CDR3nt: TGCAGCGCCACCGGGACAGGGAGTCTGGACGAGCAGTACTTC; CDR3aa: CSATGTGSLDEQYF
j_gene: TRBJ1-1; v_gene: TRBV3-1/TRBV3-2; abundance: -; d_gene: -; CDR3nt: TGTGCCAGCAGCCAAGGCGAAGTCTTGAACACTGAAGCTTTCTTT; CDR3aa: CASSQGEVLNTEAFF
j_gene: TRBJ2-5; v_gene: TRBV5-4; abundance: -; d_gene: -; CDR3nt: TGTGCCAGCAGGTTACAAGAGACCCAGTACTTC; CDR3aa: CASRLQETQYF
j_gene: TRBJ2-7; v_gene: TRBV11-2; abundance: once; d_gene: TRBD1; CDR3nt: TGTGCCAGCAGGGGACAGGGGTTCCCCTACGAGCAGTACTTC; CDR3aa: CASRGQGFPYEQYF